This TCR beta chain was sequenced for a study of neurological immune-mediated disorders. Study observations and caveats: The level of TCR clonal expansion was highest in patients with HTLV-1-associated myelopathy and lowest in multiple sclerosis, where it fell below the level seen in healthy controls.

The team produced cDNA through 5'RACE using 10-nucleotide random UMIs. Each CDR3 protein is one row after TCRdb ran MiXCR on the 5' RACE reads. The repertoire has 65,000 to 80,000 distinct CDR3 sequences, about 15% of them found once; the top ten carry 15% to 19%. CDR1 DFQATT and CDR2 SNEGSKA come from the germline V gene (reference sequence). The CDR3 runs to 15 residues. Blood bank volunteers in Maryland, USA, served as healthy controls. The unsorted libraries were produced from 2 million PBMCs held at -80 C. About this clonotype: Antigen specificity is unknown. This could be a read error, since a much larger clone is one nucleotide away.

Sequencing was carried out using PBMCs. The chain links TRBV20-1 to TRBJ2-7; TRBD2 agrees at 9 bases. This receptor was taken from a woman aged 40 to 50 in good health. The CDR3 spells CGAAGAGGGANEQYV. The CDR3 DNA reads TGCGGTGCTGCGGGCGCTGGCGGGGGGGCTAACGAGCAGTACGTC.